This record looks at one T cell receptor beta chain sequence and its context. The antigen is undetermined. This specimen comes from a study of T cells in localized non-small cell lung cancer. Regarding the study as a whole: The study sequenced only one region of the tumor. As a result, intratumor heterogeneity could not be excluded and remains possible. Elevated circulating T cell density in blood was associated with longer overall survival. When the top 100 tumor clones were examined, a median about 60 of them also appeared in the adjacent lung, which was paired and uninvolved. There was higher T cell clonality in uninvolved adjacent lung than in tumor, and it was highest there.

The method was immunoSEQ multiplex PCR; TCRdb's version includes in-frame clones alone and lacks a portion of them. The sample records roughly 16,000 clones, roughly 81% being singletons. V was clipped by 0 bases and J by 4 bases; unmatched bases: 2. The germline CDR1 and CDR2 sequences are LNHNV and YYDKDF (reference sequence). The CDR3 length is 14 residues. V and J are TRBV15 and TRBJ2-5; 7 nucleotides line up with TRBD2. The material was peripheral blood, obtained before any cancer treatment. The TCR comes from a male donor aged 60 or over with stage I lung adenocarcinoma. The CDR3, as DNA: TGTGCCACCAGCAGAGATCGGGGGGTAGAGACCCAGTACTTC. This sequence encodes CATSRDRGVETQYF.